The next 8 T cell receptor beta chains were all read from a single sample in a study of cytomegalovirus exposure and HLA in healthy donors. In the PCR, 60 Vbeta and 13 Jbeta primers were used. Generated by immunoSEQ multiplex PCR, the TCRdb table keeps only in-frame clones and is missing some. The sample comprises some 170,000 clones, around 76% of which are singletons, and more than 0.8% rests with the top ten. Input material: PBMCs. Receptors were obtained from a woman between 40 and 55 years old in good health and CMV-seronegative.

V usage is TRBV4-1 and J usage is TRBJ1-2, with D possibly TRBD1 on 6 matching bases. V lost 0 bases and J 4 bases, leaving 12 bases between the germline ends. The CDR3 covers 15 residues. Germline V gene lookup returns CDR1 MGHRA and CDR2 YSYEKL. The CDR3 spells CASSQENRVGYGYTF. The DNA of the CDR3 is TGCGCCAGCAGCCAAGAAAACAGGGTAGGCTATGGCTACACCTTC.

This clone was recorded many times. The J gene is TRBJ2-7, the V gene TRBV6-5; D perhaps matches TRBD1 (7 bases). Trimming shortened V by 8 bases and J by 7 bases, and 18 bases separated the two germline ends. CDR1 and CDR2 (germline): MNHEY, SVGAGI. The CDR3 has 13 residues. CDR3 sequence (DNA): TGTGCCAGCCGTCGAGCAGGGGGGTCGGAGCAGTACTTC. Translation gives CASRRAGGSEQYF.

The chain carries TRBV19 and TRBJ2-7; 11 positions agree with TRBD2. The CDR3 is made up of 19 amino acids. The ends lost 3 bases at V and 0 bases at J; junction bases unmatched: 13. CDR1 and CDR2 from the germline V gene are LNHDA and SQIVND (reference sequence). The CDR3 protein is CASSIVGLAGGKSSYEQYF. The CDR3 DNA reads TGTGCCAGTAGTATTGTCGGTCTAGCGGGAGGTAAGAGCTCCTACGAGCAGTACTTC.

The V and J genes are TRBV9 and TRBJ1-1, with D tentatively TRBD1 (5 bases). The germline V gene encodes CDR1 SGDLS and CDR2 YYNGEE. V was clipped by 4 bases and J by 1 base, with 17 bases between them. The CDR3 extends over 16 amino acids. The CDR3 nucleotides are TGTGCCAGCAGCTATAGGGACTTCAGCACGAACACTGAAGCTTTCTTT. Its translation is CASSYRDFSTNTEAFF.

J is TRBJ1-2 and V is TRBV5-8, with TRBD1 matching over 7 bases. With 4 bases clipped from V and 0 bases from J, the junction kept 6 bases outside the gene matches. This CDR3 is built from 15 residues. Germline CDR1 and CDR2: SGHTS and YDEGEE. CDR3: CASSSTGAANYGYTF. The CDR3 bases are TGTGCCAGCAGCAGCACAGGGGCCGCTAACTATGGCTACACCTTC.

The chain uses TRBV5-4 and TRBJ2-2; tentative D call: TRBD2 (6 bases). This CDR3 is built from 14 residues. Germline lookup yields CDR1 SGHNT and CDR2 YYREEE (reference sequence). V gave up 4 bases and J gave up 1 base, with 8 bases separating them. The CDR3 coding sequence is TGTGCCAGCAGCCGGGGGTGGAACACCGGGGAGCTGTTTTTT. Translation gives CASSRGWNTGELFF.

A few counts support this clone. CDR3 sequence: CASSPVGAPGQPQHF. The CDR3 nucleotides read TGTGCCAGTAGTCCGGTCGGAGCCCCAGGGCAGCCCCAGCATTTT. This chain connects TRBV19 to TRBJ1-5; the D gene is possibly TRBD1 (5 bases). V was clipped by 5 bases and J by 7 bases, with 18 bases between them. In germline, CDR1 is LNHDA, CDR2 SQIVND (reference sequence). The CDR3 spans 15 residues.

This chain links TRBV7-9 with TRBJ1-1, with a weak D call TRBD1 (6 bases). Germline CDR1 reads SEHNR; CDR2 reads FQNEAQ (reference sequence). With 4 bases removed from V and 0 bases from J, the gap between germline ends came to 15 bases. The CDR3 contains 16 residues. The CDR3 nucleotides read TGTGCCAGCAGCTCCTCCCGACAGGCGATGAACACTGAAGCTTTCTTT. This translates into CASSSSRQAMNTEAFF. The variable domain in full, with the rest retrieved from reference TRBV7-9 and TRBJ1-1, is DTGVSQNPRHKITKRGQNVTFRCDPISEHNRLYWYRQTLGQGPEFLTYFQNEAQLEKSRLLSDRFSAERPKGSFSTLEIQRTEQGDSAMYLCASSSSRQAMNTEAFFGQGTRLTVV.